The TCR beta chain under discussion was sequenced for a study of blood T cell repertoires in COVID-19. The CDR3 length is 14 residues. V was shortened by 4 bases and J by 1 base, with 11 bases between the two germline ends. Germline V CDR1 and CDR2: SGDLS, YYNGEE. Libraries were prepared by immunoSEQ multiplex PCR; TCRdb keeps only in-frame clonotypes and omits some of them. The table shows a few hundred thousand clones, with around 90% occurring only once. The sequenced sample consisted of peripheral blood. This TCR came from a man between 18 and 29 years old who had recovered from COVID-19. This chain uses TRBV9 with TRBJ1-1; a weak D match, TRBD1 (6 bases). The CDR3 DNA sequence: TGTGCCAGCAGCACTTCAGGGGCGAACACTGAAGCTTTCTTT. Translating it yields CASSTSGANTEAFF. The full variable domain, its missing parts supplied by reference TRBV9 and TRBJ1-1, is DSGVTQTPKHLITATGQRVTLRCSPRSGDLSVYWYQQSLDQGLQFLIQYYNGEERAKGNILERFSAQQFPDLHSELNLSSLELGDSALYFCASSTSGANTEAFFGQGTRLTVV.